Listed below are T cell receptor beta chains from one sample, sequenced in a study of human versus mouse CDR3 diversity and MHC coevolution. Using immunoSEQ multiplex PCR, the repertoire was profiled, and TCRdb retains in-frame clones only, with some absent. The sample consists of tens of thousands of clones, about 93% of them appearing once. The sample comprised naive CD4+ T cells from blood. These receptors all come from a person in their sixties in good health. Both conserved end residues are part of each CDR3. Each record gives: J gene, V gene, D gene, clone size, CDR3 protein, CDR3 DNA. The D gene is left open where the match is weak. Some rows have no size entry. The others give once, few or many, or a class for an expanded clone.

>TRBJ2-3|TRBV7-9|TRBD1|NA
CASSLDRGFTDTQYF
TGTGCCAGCAGCCTGGACAGGGGGTTCACAGATACGCAGTATTTT
>TRBJ2-2|TRBV6-6|NA|NA
CASTLTLNTGELFF
TGTGCCAGCACCCTAACCCTAAACACCGGGGAGCTGTTTTTT
>TRBJ2-1|TRBV11-2|TRBD2|NA
CASSLETFSGRGEQFF
TGTGCCAGCAGCTTGGAAACCTTTAGCGGGAGGGGTGAGCAGTTCTTC
>TRBJ1-1|TRBV5-1|NA|NA
CASSLALSTGFTEAFF
TGCGCCAGCAGCTTGGCTCTATCCACAGGGTTCACTGAAGCTTTCTTT
>TRBJ1-1|TRBV5-1|NA|once
CASSLGQADTEAFF
TGCGCCAGCAGCTTGGGACAGGCGGACACTGAAGCTTTCTTT
>TRBJ1-2|TRBV6-5|NA|NA
CASRPGGDYGYTF
TGTGCCAGCAGACCGGGGGGGGACTATGGCTACACCTTC
>TRBJ2-1|TRBV10-3|TRBD2|NA
CATRTSGRYNEQFF
TGTGCCACCCGGACTAGCGGGCGGTACAATGAGCAGTTCTTC
>TRBJ2-3|TRBV28|TRBD2|NA
CASSLTSGGRVTDTQYF
TGTGCCAGCAGCCTGACCTCTGGCGGGAGGGTCACAGATACGCAGTATTTT
>TRBJ1-2|TRBV11-2|NA|NA
CASSLDLGSYYGYTF
TGTGCCAGCAGCTTAGATCTAGGGAGTTACTATGGCTACACCTTC
>TRBJ1-1|TRBV19|NA|NA
CASSTSPGVGTEAFF
TGTGCCAGTAGTACGTCCCCGGGGGTGGGCACTGAAGCTTTCTTT
>TRBJ2-5|TRBV30|TRBD2|NA
CAVERAGLVTQYF
TGTGCCGTCGAAAGAGCGGGATTAGTGACCCAGTACTTC
>TRBJ1-2|TRBV19|TRBD1|NA
CASSIPGQANYGYTF
TGTGCCAGTAGTATCCCGGGACAGGCGAACTATGGCTACACCTTC
>TRBJ1-3|TRBV6-5|TRBD1|NA
CASSSTGAGNTIYF
TGTGCCAGCAGTTCGACAGGGGCTGGAAACACCATATATTTT
>TRBJ2-7|TRBV5-1|TRBD2|once
CASSFQAGVPTAEQYF
TGCGCCAGCAGCTTCCAAGCGGGAGTGCCGACTGCCGAGCAGTACTTC
>TRBJ2-5|TRBV19|NA|NA
CASSMRQETQYF
TGTGCCAGTAGTATGCGCCAAGAGACCCAGTACTTC
>TRBJ2-5|TRBV5-5|NA|NA
CASSRSRDILETQYF
TGTGCCAGCAGCCGGTCGAGGGACATCCTAGAGACCCAGTACTTC
>TRBJ2-7|TRBV7-9|TRBD2|NA
CASSSGHYEQYF
TGTGCCAGCAGTAGCGGGCACTACGAGCAGTACTTC
>TRBJ2-6|TRBV5-1|TRBD1|NA
CASSIWTGGGGANVLTF
TGCGCCAGCAGCATTTGGACAGGGGGTGGTGGGGCCAACGTCCTGACTTTC
>TRBJ2-7|TRBV30|TRBD1|NA
CAWNGQGYNEQYF
TGTGCCTGGAACGGACAGGGGTACAACGAGCAGTACTTC
>TRBJ1-5|TRBV28|NA|NA
CASSSQGNQPQHF
TGTGCCAGCAGTTCGCAGGGGAATCAGCCCCAGCATTTT
>TRBJ2-7|TRBV27|NA|NA
CASSGGGSTNYEQYF
TGTGCCAGCAGTGGAGGGGGCTCTACCAACTACGAGCAGTACTTC
>TRBJ2-3|TRBV9|TRBD2|NA
CASSPGTSGSTDTQYF
TGTGCCAGCAGCCCCGGGACTAGCGGTAGCACAGATACGCAGTATTTT
>TRBJ1-1|TRBV29-1|NA|NA
CSVEAHPQGQLAEAFF
TGCAGCGTTGAAGCTCATCCCCAGGGCCAGCTCGCTGAAGCTTTCTTT
>TRBJ2-7|TRBV5-4|TRBD2|NA
CASSLGGASGRDEQYF
TGTGCCAGCAGCCTGGGTGGGGCTAGCGGGAGGGACGAGCAGTACTTC
>TRBJ1-6|TRBV6-5|NA|NA
CASSYRRVNSPLHF
TGTGCCAGCAGTTATCGGAGGGTTAATTCACCCCTCCACTTT
>TRBJ2-7|TRBV18|NA|NA
CASSLSHENYEQYF
TGTGCCAGCTCACTGTCCCATGAGAACTACGAGCAGTACTTC
>TRBJ1-2|TRBV7-2|TRBD1|NA
CASSPSQGVSYGYTF
TGTGCCAGCAGCCCATCCCAGGGGGTGAGCTATGGCTACACCTTC
>TRBJ2-6|TRBV7-5|NA|NA
CVRSSTARGYNAGANVLTF
TGTGTCAGAAGCTCCACTGCTAGGGGATACAACGCTGGGGCCAACGTCCTGACTTTC
>TRBJ2-5|TRBV19|TRBD2|NA
CASSSGLAGGGEQYF
TGTGCCAGTAGTTCCGGACTAGCGGGAGGGGGAGAGCAGTACTTC
>TRBJ1-6|TRBV2|NA|NA
CASIEQAGFNSPLHF
TGTGCCAGCATCGAACAGGCCGGTTTTAATTCACCCCTCCACTTT
>TRBJ2-7|TRBV19|NA|NA
CASSIMAGKAYEQYF
TGTGCCAGTAGTATTATGGCGGGAAAAGCCTACGAGCAGTACTTC
>TRBJ1-5|TRBV18|NA|NA
CASSQGGDQPQHF
TGTGCCAGCTCTCAGGGAGGAGATCAGCCCCAGCATTTT
>TRBJ2-3|TRBV7-2|TRBD1|once
CASSFWGQGTDTQYF
TGTGCCAGCAGCTTCTGGGGACAGGGAACAGATACGCAGTATTTT
>TRBJ2-4|TRBV29-1|NA|NA
CSALEGVPKNIQYF
TGCAGCGCCCTGGAGGGAGTACCCAAAAACATTCAGTACTTC
>TRBJ1-2|TRBV18|TRBD1|NA
CASSPPGTGAGYTF
TGTGCCAGCTCACCACCCGGGACAGGGGCTGGCTACACCTTC
>TRBJ2-2|TRBV7-9|NA|NA
CASSPGLTNTGELFF
TGTGCCAGCAGCCCCGGACTAACGAACACCGGGGAGCTGTTTTTT
>TRBJ1-5|TRBV7-2|NA|NA
CASSGQNNQPQHF
TGTGCCAGCAGCGGACAGAACAATCAGCCCCAGCATTTT
>TRBJ1-5|TRBV5-6|NA|NA
CASSLAREVGQPQHF
TGTGCCAGCAGCTTGGCCAGGGAAGTGGGTCAGCCCCAGCATTTT
>TRBJ1-1|TRBV5-1|TRBD1|NA
CASSIGQGISEAFF
TGCGCCAGCAGCATCGGACAGGGGATCTCTGAAGCTTTCTTT
>TRBJ2-7|TRBV4-2|TRBD1|NA
CASSQAYRGTYEQYF
TGTGCCAGCAGCCAAGCGTACAGGGGAACCTACGAGCAGTACTTC
>TRBJ2-3|TRBV18|NA|NA
CASSPLAVSDTQYF
TGTGCCAGCTCACCATTGGCCGTTTCAGATACGCAGTATTTT
>TRBJ2-3|TRBV19|TRBD2|NA
CASSRTLASGRGGITDTQYF
TGTGCCAGTAGTAGGACACTGGCTAGCGGGAGAGGGGGAATCACAGATACGCAGTATTTT
>TRBJ2-2|TRBV5-1|TRBD1|NA
CASSLRWTGENTGELFF
TGCGCCAGCAGCTTGCGCTGGACAGGAGAAAACACCGGGGAGCTGTTTTTT
>TRBJ2-5|TRBV18|NA|NA
CASSPLRETQYF
TGTGCCAGCTCACCACTGCGCGAGACCCAGTACTTC
>TRBJ2-3|TRBV21-1|NA|NA
CASSNSVARTDTQYF
TGTGCCAGCAGCAATTCGGTCGCGCGCACAGATACGCAGTATTTT